This T cell receptor beta chain was recorded in a study of shared clonotypes between healthy human individuals. The overall study: Each donor contributed plates that comprised three CD4 naive, three CD4 memory, two CD8 naive and one CD8 memory.

CDR1 SGHTA and CDR2 FQGNSA come from the germline V gene. CDR3 length equals 14 residues. V lost 5 bases and J lost 5, with 15 bases in between. With respect to this clone: Its antigen remains unknown.

Study results and caveats: Lower generation probabilities were found for non-shared clonotypes than for those shared by all four donors. Clonotype sharing across a few donors was observed for 4% to 5.5% of naive CD4 clonotypes.

Deep-level running was used for the assay. The assay was immunoSEQ multiplex PCR, and TCRdb's table has in-frame clones only and misses some. The profile shows some 2.4 million clones, over 85% of them singletons. The sample comprised naive CD4+ T cells from PBMCs. The sample's subset: CD45RA+ positively selected. The receptor was isolated from a man aged 18 to 30 in good health. Some clones in this sample may be carry-over from other donors' samples. The rearrangement links TRBV7-2 to TRBJ1-1, with D possibly TRBD1 on 5 matching bases. CDR3 nucleotides: TGTGCCAGCAGCCCTCCAGGGAGCAGTACTGAAGCTTTCTTT. This translates into CASSPPGSSTEAFF. Based on the CDR3 plus reference TRBV7-2 and TRBJ1-1, the full variable domain is GAGVSQSPSNKVTEKGKDVELRCDPISGHTALYWYRQSLGQGLEFLIYFQGNSAPDKSGLPSDRFSAERTGGSVSTLTIQRTQQEDSAVYLCASSPPGSSTEAFFGQGTRLTVV.